This T cell receptor (beta chain) was sequenced during a study of T cells in Graves' hyperthyroidism and ophthalmopathy (dated by TCRdb to the late 2010s). Context from the whole study: Peripheral blood was collected at initial diagnosis, before any treatment. To identify TCR V-J signatures that set the groups apart, the researchers used a discovery cohort of about a hundred patients, made up of 43 with Graves' ophthalmopathy and about 60 with stable Graves' hyperthyroidism. Prospective prediction of ophthalmopathy was tested in an independent validation cohort of fewer than 20 hyperthyroidism patients and approximately 17 patients who later progressed to ophthalmopathy. The 100 discovery patients were randomly split 7:3 into training and test sets. The study also compared thyroid tissue and blood T-cell repertoires from five or six Graves' hyperthyroidism patients. After sampling, hyperthyroidism patients received methimazole starting at 30 mg daily, and ophthalmopathy patients received high-dose intravenous methylprednisolone. The paper reports TCR Vbeta CDR3 sequencing of roughly 140 peripheral blood samples: under 45 ophthalmopathy, fewer than 80 hyperthyroidism and around 17 progressor patients.

Stable Graves' hyperthyroidism was defined as no progression to ophthalmopathy during 18 months of follow-up. Hyperthyroidism patients were aged 18 to 65 years and newly diagnosed, with disease duration of less than 2 months. The study excluded patients with uncontrolled infections, other autoimmune diseases, pregnancy or lactation. Clinical symptoms, serum thyroxine and TRAb, thyroid ultrasound, and orbital computed tomography formed the basis for the diagnoses. PBMCs were separated from about 10 ml of fresh peripheral blood using Ficoll-Paque density gradient centrifugation. Trizol reagent was used to extract total RNA, and RNA quality was then checked on an Agilent 2100 Bioanalyzer. The TCR beta CDR3 regions were amplified from the RNA transcripts. For the first round of RT-PCR on the TCR CDR3, the HTBI primer set was used together with the Qiagen OneStep RT-PCR kit. The libraries were constructed in a second round of multiplex PCR and then size-selected and purified. Libraries were sequenced paired-end with 100 bp reads on an Illumina HiSeq2000. The study's own analysis went as follows. SOAPnuke was used to process the raw data, removing reads that contained adapters or uncalled bases, had a mean Phred below 15, or lacked an exact match to the constant primer or identifier. COPE v1.2.5 was used to merge high-quality paired reads, and clonotypes were defined as unique nucleotide sequences. Clonotypes were aligned to IMGT TRBV, TRBD and TRBJ reference segments using MiTCR v1.1. Analysis was restricted to V-J combinations with a frequency above 0.0001, which covered over 98% of repertoires. A TCS score was defined as the ratio of F50 (clonal expansion) to E x V (chaos), with BLOSUM62-based TCRdist applied between CDR3 peptides within each V-J. Welch's t-statistics and random forest reduced roughly 530 V-J features to 13, which were used in a naive Bayes classifier (R e1071). Starting from the raw public reads, TCRdb applied fastp trimming at Q25, assembled clones with MiXCR and retained in-frame beta chains. Rows are combined by CDR3 protein, so each entry shows the most common genes and DNA. TCRdb, rather than the study authors, made the V and J calls. The sample profile shows 370,000 or so distinct CDR3 sequences; just under 25% of them were found once. The ten largest account for over 70% of the sample.

Sequences SGHAT (CDR1) and FQNNGV (CDR2) are obtained from the germline V gene. From the cysteine through the phenylalanine, the CDR3 covers 12 amino acids. Of all the DNA, just the CDR3 is kept, 36 bases in frame from base 1. V sheds 5 bases and J sheds 4 bases, leaving 7 bases between their ends. This clonotype has more than one count but fewer than ten. It lacks a known antigen. Per-base qualities were not stored, and no clone one base away is much larger. Findings and caveats that apply to the study as a whole: During validation, the model predicted progression to ophthalmopathy a median of around 7 months ahead of onset, with almost 71% sensitivity and around 72% specificity. Sample size was not statistically predetermined, and blinding of investigators to group allocation was not performed. Most expanded thyroid clonotypes (frequency above 0.001) were also detected in blood, suggesting blood repertoires may reflect thyroid immune responses. In cross-validation, a model built on a 13 V-J signature told ophthalmopathy apart from stable hyperthyroidism with approximately 90% sensitivity and roughly 81% specificity, and in testing the same model reached 80%/75%.

The source material was blood. The chain uses TRBV11-2 and TRBJ2-3; no D gene is confidently identified. This receptor was taken from a man in his fifties with Graves' hyperthyroidism. The CDR3 corresponds to CASSRSADTQYF. The DNA sequence is TGTGCCAGCAGCCGTAGTGCAGATACGCAGTATTTT.